This record covers a single T cell receptor beta chain. This CDR3 is 14 amino acids long. V was cut by 4 bases and J by 0 bases, with 10 bases left in between. The V gene's germline CDR1 is SGHRS and CDR2 YFSETQ. The sample comes from a study of cytotoxic CD8 clonotypes in ibrutinib-treated CLL. Study summary: IGHV unmutated under 18; relapsed/refractory more than ten; treatment-naive over 14. Response specimens were obtained following a median treatment duration of approximately 11 months, with a range of 6 to 36.

TCR beta libraries used around 2 micrograms of genomic DNA from cryopreserved PBMCs. The targeted sequencing depth was 1 in 200,000 to 1 in 1 million T cells. TCRdb keeps only in-frame clones here, not all; method: immunoSEQ multiplex PCR. The sample lists 200,000 to 250,000 clones, about four fifths seen once, with around 10% in the top ten. This chain uses TRBV5-1 with TRBJ2-5; D gene ambiguous. The clonotype was recovered from a human donor with chronic lymphocytic leukemia. Sequencing was performed on PBMCs, taken after 12 months of ibrutinib treatment. The CDR3 nucleotides are TGCGCCAGCAGCACGGCCGGCTACCAAGAGACCCAGTACTTC. This gives the protein CASSTAGYQETQYF.